Listed below are T cell receptor beta chains from one sample, sequenced in a study of T cell responses to AZD1222 COVID-19 vaccine. Here immunoSEQ multiplex PCR was the method, and the copy in TCRdb shows in-frame clones only, minus some. Of about 120,000 clones listed, 85% to 90% are singletons. The sequenced sample was peripheral blood, obtained 28 days after the second AZD1222 dose. Receptors originate from an adult who received the AZD1222 COVID-19 vaccine. The CDR3 runs from the conserved cysteine through the conserved F or W. A D gene is named only where the DNA matches it firmly. A clone size is listed for some rows: how often the clone was seen (once, few, many), or a class if it is expanded.

clone_size	v_call	j_call	d_call	cdr3_length	cdr3_nt	cdr3_aa
NA	TRBV3-1/TRBV3-2	TRBJ2-3	TRBD2	16	TGTGCCAGCAGCCAAGAGTTAGCGGGAGTTACAGATACGCAGTATTTT	CASSQELAGVTDTQYF
once	TRBV9	TRBJ2-5	NA	15	TGTGCCAGCAGCGGTCGACAGGGAGGGCAAGAGACCCAGTACTTC	CASSGRQGGQETQYF
few	TRBV3-1/TRBV3-2	TRBJ1-5	NA	13	TGTGCCAGCAGCCTAGGAAGCAATCAGCCCCAGCATTTT	CASSLGSNQPQHF
NA	TRBV18	TRBJ1-4	TRBD1	14	TGTGCCAGCTCACCGGGACAGGGTCGAGAAAAACTGTTTTTT	CASSPGQGREKLFF
NA	TRBV19	TRBJ2-3	TRBD2	15	TGTGCCAGTAGTATCAGCGGGCGGGAGACAGATACGCAGTATTTT	CASSISGRETDTQYF
few	TRBV20-1	TRBJ2-7	NA	11	TGCAGTGCTGCACCAGGGTTCCAGCAGTACTTC	CSAAPGFQQYF
NA	TRBV18	TRBJ2-3	NA	11	TGTGCCAGCTCACAGACAGATACGCAGTATTTT	CASSQTDTQYF
NA	TRBV12-3/TRBV12-4	TRBJ1-5	NA	12	TGTGCCAGCAGTTTTGGGGGGCAGCCCCAGCATTTT	CASSFGGQPQHF
NA	TRBV28	TRBJ2-7	TRBD1	15	TGTGCCAGCAGTTTATGGGGGGACAGGGTTGGCGAGCAGTACTTC	CASSLWGDRVGEQYF
NA	TRBV12-5	TRBJ2-1	NA	15	TGTGCTAGTGGTTTGGGCGGCGCGGGCTACAATGAGCAGTTCTTC	CASGLGGAGYNEQFF
NA	TRBV27	TRBJ2-1	NA	13	TGTGCCAGCAGTTTAAACAGGTACAATGAGCAGTTCTTC	CASSLNRYNEQFF
NA	TRBV30	TRBJ1-6	NA	13	TGTGCCTGGAGTGAGCAGGGGAATTCACCCCTCCACTTT	CAWSEQGNSPLHF
NA	TRBV20-1	TRBJ2-1	TRBD2	11	TGCAGTGCTAGTGAGCGGGAGAAGCAGTTCTTC	CSASEREKQFF
NA	TRBV5-5	TRBJ1-2	TRBD1	16	TGTGCCAGCAGCTTGAGGGTCGGACAGGGTCTCTATGGCTACACCTTC	CASSLRVGQGLYGYTF
NA	TRBV30	TRBJ2-3	NA	14	TGTGCCTGGATCAGGGCGGGATTCACAGATACGCAGTATTTT	CAWIRAGFTDTQYF
NA	TRBV11-2	TRBJ2-5	NA	13	TGTGCCAGCAGCCAGATGTTCCAAGAGACCCAGTACTTC	CASSQMFQETQYF
NA	TRBV5-1	TRBJ2-7	TRBD1	16	TGCGCCAGCAGCCCTAGTCCCGGGACAGTGGTCTACGAGCAGTACTTC	CASSPSPGTVVYEQYF
NA	TRBV2	TRBJ1-2	TRBD1	15	TGTGCCAGCAGTGTACGACAGGGGGCACGTTATGGCTACACCTTC	CASSVRQGARYGYTF
NA	TRBV7-2	TRBJ2-7	TRBD2	16	TGTGCCAGCAGCTTAGAATTGGGACTAGTTAATAACGAGCAGTACTTC	CASSLELGLVNNEQYF
NA	TRBV2	TRBJ2-4	NA	15	TGTGCCAGCAGCGGCGGGGGCCAAGCCAAAAACATTCAGTACTTC	CASSGGGQAKNIQYF
once	TRBV19	TRBJ2-7	NA	13	TGTGCCAGTACCCGGGGGACTCCCTACGAGCAGTACTTC	CASTRGTPYEQYF
NA	TRBV5-5	TRBJ2-1	TRBD2	15	TGTGCCAGCAGCCCCTCCGCAGCGGGATACAATGAGCAGTTCTTC	CASSPSAAGYNEQFF
NA	TRBV7-2	TRBJ2-2	NA	16	TGTGCCAGCAGCTTAGTAACAGGGCGGAGCACCGGGGAGCTGTTTTTT	CASSLVTGRSTGELFF
NA	TRBV29-1	TRBJ2-5	TRBD1	12	TGCAGCGTGGGGACAGGGCAAGAGACCCAGTACTTC	CSVGTGQETQYF
NA	TRBV28	TRBJ1-1	NA	14	TGTGCCAGCGGGGAACAGGGAAGGAACACTGAAGCTTTCTTT	CASGEQGRNTEAFF
NA	TRBV9	TRBJ1-3	NA	15	TGTGCCAGCAGCGTAATGGGCTCCTCTGGAAACACCATATATTTT	CASSVMGSSGNTIYF